This T cell receptor (beta chain) is drawn from a study of vaccination and CD4 T cells after COVID-19. A note on this clonotype: The antigen is undetermined.

Study findings and constraints: In convalescent patients, a median approximately 86% of post-vaccine SARS-CoV-2-reactive clones appeared only after vaccination.

Germline lookup yields CDR1 MDHEN and CDR2 SYDVKM. The CDR3 is 14 residues long. Between the trimmed V and J ends, which lost 2 bases and 5 bases, there was a span of 12 bases. Treatment of the sample: approximately nine-day PBMC culture with coronavirus spike peptide pools or control peptides (ViraFEST assay). The Oncomine TCR Beta short-read assay sequenced DNA from cultured CD4+ T cells. TCRdb reanalysed the PCR reads using MiXCR and keeps one entry per CDR3 protein. Among fewer than 20,000 distinct CDR3 sequences listed, approximately 40% were seen once. The rearrangement joins TRBV28 to TRBJ1-2, with a possible D match to TRBD1 (5 bases). Sequenced material: cultured CD4+ T cells from blood. The source of this sequence is a human donor with COVID-19. The CDR3 loop reads CASSLLGTIYGYTF. The DNA of the CDR3 is TGTGCCAGCAGTTTACTTGGGACCATTTATGGCTACACCTTC.